This T cell receptor beta chain was sequenced in a study of cytomegalovirus exposure and HLA in healthy donors. Across the study: The 120 or so validation repertoires used a platform that matched the one used for the roughly 700 first-cohort repertoires, as a later analysis reported.

Study-wide results and caveats: Three CMV-associated chains were confirmed in vitro to be specific for CMV antigens. Reports described diagnosis of cytomegalovirus status by the classifier as highly specific and sensitive.

Remarks on this clone: Its target is not known.

Method: immunoSEQ multiplex PCR; TCRdb's copy keeps in-frame clones and lacks some. The sample includes about 71,000 clones, 94% of them seen just once. The V end was cut by 4 bases, the J end by 3 bases, with 10 bases between. The CDR3 consists of 13 residues. Germline V lookup: CDR1 SEHNR, CDR2 FQNEAQ (reference sequence). What was sequenced was PBMCs. This clonotype was sampled from a woman between 18 and 29 years old in good health and CMV-seronegative. The chain joins TRBV7-9 to TRBJ2-7; perhaps TRBD2 as D (5 bases). The CDR3 nucleotides read TGTGCCAGCAGCTCCCGGGATCTCTACGAGCAGTACTTC. It yields the protein CASSSRDLYEQYF.